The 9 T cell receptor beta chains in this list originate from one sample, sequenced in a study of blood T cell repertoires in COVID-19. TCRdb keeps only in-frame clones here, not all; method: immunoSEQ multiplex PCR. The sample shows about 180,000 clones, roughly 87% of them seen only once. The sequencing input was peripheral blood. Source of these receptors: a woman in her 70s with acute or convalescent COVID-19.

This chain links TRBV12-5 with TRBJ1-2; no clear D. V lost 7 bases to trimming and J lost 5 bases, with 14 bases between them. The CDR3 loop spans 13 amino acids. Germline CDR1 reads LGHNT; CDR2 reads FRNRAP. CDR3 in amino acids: CASAVTEGYGYTF. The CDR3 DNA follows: TGTGCTAGTGCCGTCACCGAGGGATATGGCTACACCTTC. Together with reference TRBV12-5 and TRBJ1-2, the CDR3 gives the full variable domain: DARVTQTPRHKVTEMGQEVTMRCQPILGHNTVFWYRQTMMQGLELLAYFRNRAPLDDSGMPKDRFSAEMPDATLATLKIQPSEPRDSAVYFCASAVTEGYGYTFGSGTRLTVV.

In nucleotides, the CDR3 is TGTGCCAGCACTAGGTCTTTGGCCCTCCACTTT. Its translation: CASTRSLALHF. V and J are TRBV7-2 and TRBJ1-6; D remains ambiguous. This CDR3 is 11 amino acids long. The V gene lost 7 bases and the J gene lost 14 bases, with 12 bases spanning the gap. CDR1 and CDR2 (germline): SGHTA, FQGNSA.

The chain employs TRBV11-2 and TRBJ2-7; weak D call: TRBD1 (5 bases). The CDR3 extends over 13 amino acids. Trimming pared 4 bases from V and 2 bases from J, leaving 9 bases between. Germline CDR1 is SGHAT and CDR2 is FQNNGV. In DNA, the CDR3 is TGTGCCAGCAGCTCTCCAGGGCCCTACGAGCAGTACTTC. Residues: CASSSPGPYEQYF.

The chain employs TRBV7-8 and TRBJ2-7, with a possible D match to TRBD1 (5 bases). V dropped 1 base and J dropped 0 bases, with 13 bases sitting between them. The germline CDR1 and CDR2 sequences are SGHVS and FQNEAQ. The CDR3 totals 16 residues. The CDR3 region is CASSLGGALFSYEQYF. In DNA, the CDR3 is TGTGCCAGCAGCTTAGGTGGGGCCCTCTTCTCCTACGAGCAGTACTTC. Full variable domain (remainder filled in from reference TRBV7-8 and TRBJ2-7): GAGVSQSPRYKVAKRGQDVALRCDPISGHVSLFWYQQALGQGPEFLTYFQNEAQLDKSGLPSDRFFAERPEGSVSTLKIQRTQQEDSAVYLCASSLGGALFSYEQYFGPGTRLTVT.

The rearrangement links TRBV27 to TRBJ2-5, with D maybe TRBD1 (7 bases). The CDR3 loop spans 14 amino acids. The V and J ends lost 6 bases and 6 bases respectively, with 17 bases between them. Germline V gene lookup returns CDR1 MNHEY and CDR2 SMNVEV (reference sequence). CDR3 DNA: TGTGCCAGCAGCCGCCAGGGGGGTAGGAAGACCCAGTACTTC. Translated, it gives CASSRQGGRKTQYF.

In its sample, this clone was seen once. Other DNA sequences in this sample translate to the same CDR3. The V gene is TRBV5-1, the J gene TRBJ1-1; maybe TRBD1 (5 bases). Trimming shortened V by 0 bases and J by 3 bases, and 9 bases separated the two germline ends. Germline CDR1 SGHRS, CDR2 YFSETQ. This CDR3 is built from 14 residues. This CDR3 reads CASSLVGEDTEAFF. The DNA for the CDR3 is TGCGCCAGCAGCTTGGTAGGGGAGGACACTGAAGCTTTCTTT.

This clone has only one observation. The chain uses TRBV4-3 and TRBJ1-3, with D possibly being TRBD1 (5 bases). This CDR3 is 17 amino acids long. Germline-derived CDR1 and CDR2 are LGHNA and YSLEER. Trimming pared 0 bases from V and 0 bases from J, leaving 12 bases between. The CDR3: CASSQDLRVSSGNTIYF. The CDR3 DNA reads TGCGCCAGCAGCCAAGATCTCAGGGTGAGCTCTGGAAACACCATATATTTT.

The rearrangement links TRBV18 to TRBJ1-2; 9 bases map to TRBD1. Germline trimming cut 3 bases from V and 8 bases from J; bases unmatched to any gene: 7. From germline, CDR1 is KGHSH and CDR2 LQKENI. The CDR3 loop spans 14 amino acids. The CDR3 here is CASSPRTGDGGYTF. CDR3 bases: TGTGCCAGCTCACCGCGGACAGGGGACGGCGGCTACACCTTC.

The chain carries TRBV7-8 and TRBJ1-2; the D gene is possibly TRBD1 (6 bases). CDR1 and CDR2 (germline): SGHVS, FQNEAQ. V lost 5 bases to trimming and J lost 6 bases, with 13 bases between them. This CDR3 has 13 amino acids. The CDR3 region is CASSPRGTDGYTF. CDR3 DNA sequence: TGTGCCAGCAGCCCCAGGGGTACGGATGGCTACACCTTC.